This T cell receptor beta chain comes out of a study of blood T cell repertoires in COVID-19. Study as a whole: The samples span acute and convalescent COVID-19 from the United States, Italy and Spain.

Profiled with immunoSEQ multiplex PCR; TCRdb holds only in-frame clones, not every one. The table lists about 250,000 clones, 65% to 90% of them singletons. Trimming cost V 4 bases and J 3 bases, with 7 bases left between them. CDR1 is DFQATT and CDR2 is SNEGSKA in the germline V gene (reference sequence). CDR3 length: 11 amino acids. V gene TRBV20-1 combines with J gene TRBJ2-7; D may be TRBD2 (5 bases). This receptor was identified in a woman between 65 and 79 years old with acute or convalescent COVID-19. The sample was peripheral blood. Here the CDR3 reads CSAMDFYEQYF. In nucleotides, the CDR3 is TGCAGTGCTATGGACTTCTACGAGCAGTACTTC.